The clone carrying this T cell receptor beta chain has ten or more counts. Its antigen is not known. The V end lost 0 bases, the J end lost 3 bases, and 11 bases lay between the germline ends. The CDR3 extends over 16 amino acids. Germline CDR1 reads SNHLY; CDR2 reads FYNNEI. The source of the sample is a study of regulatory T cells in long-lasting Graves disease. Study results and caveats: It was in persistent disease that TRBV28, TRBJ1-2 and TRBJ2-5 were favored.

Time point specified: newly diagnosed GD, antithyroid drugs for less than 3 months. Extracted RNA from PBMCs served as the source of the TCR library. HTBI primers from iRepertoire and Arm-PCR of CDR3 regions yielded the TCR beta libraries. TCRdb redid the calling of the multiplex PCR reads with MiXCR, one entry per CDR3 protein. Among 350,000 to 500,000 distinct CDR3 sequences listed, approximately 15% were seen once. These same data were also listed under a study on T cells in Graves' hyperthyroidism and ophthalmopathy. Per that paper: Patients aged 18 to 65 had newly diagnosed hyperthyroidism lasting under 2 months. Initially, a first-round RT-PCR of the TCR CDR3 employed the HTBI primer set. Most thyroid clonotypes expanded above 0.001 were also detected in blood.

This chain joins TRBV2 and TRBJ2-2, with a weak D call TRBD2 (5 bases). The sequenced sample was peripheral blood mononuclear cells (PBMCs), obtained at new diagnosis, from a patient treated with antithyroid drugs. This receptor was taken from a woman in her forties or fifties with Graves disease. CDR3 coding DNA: TGTGCCAGCAGTGAAGCGGAGGTCGGAGACACCGGGGAGCTGTTTTTT. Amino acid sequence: CASSEAEVGDTGELFF.